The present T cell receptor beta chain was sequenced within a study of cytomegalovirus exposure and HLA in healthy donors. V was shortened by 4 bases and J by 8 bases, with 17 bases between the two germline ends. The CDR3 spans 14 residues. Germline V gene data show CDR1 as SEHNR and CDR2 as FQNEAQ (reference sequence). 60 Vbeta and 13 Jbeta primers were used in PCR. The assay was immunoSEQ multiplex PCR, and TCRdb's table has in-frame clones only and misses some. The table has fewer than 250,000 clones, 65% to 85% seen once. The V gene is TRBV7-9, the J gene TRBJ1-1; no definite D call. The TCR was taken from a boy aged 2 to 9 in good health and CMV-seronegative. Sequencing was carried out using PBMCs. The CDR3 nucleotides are TGTGCCAGCAGCTACATGGGAGGGAGAGCGGAAGCTTTCTTT. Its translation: CASSYMGGRAEAFF.